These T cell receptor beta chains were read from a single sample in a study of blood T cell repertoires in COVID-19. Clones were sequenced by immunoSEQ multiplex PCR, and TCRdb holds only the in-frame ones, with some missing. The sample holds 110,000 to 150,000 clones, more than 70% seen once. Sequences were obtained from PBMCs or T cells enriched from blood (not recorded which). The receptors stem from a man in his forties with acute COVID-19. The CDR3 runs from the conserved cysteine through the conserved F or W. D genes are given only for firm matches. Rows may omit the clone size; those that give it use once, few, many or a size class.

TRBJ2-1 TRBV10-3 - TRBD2 CAISEREGNNEQFF TGTGCCATCAGTGAGCGGGAGGGAAACAATGAGCAGTTCTTC
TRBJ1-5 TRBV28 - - CASSSPVQPQHF TGTGCCAGCAGTTCCCCCGTTCAGCCCCAGCATTTT
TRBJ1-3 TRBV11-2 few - CASSFGQTYLSGNTIYF TGTGCCAGCAGCTTTGGACAGACCTATCTTTCTGGAAACACCATATATTTT
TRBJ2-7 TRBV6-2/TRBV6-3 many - CASSYAGTYYEQYF TGTGCCAGCAGTTATGCCGGGACTTACTACGAGCAGTACTTC
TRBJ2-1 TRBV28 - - CASSAFETGAQPYNEQFF TGTGCCAGCAGCGCCTTTGAGACGGGAGCCCAGCCCTACAATGAGCAGTTCTTC
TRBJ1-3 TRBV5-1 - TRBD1 CASSLTGGSGNTIYF TGCGCCAGCAGCTTAACAGGGGGCTCTGGAAACACCATATATTTT
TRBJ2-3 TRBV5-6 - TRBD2 CASSFRLAGELVRDTQYF TGTGCCAGCAGCTTTAGACTAGCGGGGGAACTGGTCAGAGATACGCAGTATTTT
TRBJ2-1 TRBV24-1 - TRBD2 CATSDLRTSYEQFF TGTGCCACCAGTGATTTGCGGACTAGCTATGAGCAGTTCTTC
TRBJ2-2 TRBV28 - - CASRLPRLRTGELFF TGTGCCAGCAGACTTCCTCGGTTGCGGACCGGGGAGCTGTTTTTT
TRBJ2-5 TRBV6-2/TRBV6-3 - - CASSRREQETQYF TGTGCCAGCAGCCGCCGGGAACAAGAGACCCAGTACTTC
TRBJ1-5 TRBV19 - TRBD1 CASLYRGGSNQPQHF TGTGCCAGTCTTTACAGGGGAGGTAGCAATCAGCCCCAGCATTTT
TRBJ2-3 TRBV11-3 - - CASSLAPGDTQYF TGTGCCAGCAGCTTAGCCCCCGGGGATACGCAGTATTTT
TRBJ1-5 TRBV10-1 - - CASRTREEDQPQHF TGCGCCAGCAGAACCCGAGAAGAAGATCAGCCCCAGCATTTT
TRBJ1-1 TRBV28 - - CASSFLPGEDTEAFF TGTGCCAGCAGTTTCCTTCCCGGCGAGGACACTGAAGCTTTCTTT
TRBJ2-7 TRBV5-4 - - CASSTDRHVTFHEQYF TGTGCCAGCAGCACAGACAGGCACGTCACCTTCCACGAGCAGTACTTC
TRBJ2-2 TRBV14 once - CASSQRQNTGELFF TGTGCCAGCAGCCAGAGGCAGAACACCGGGGAGCTGTTTTTT
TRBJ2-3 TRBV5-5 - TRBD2 CASSFGGLATDTQYF TGTGCCAGCAGCTTCGGGGGACTAGCTACAGATACGCAGTATTTT
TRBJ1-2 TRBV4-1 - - CASSQLLRSYDGYTF TGCGCCAGCAGCCAACTCCTGAGAAGTTACGATGGCTACACCTTC
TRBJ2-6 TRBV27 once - CASSLFSGSGANVLTF TGTGCCAGCAGTTTATTTTCCGGCTCTGGGGCCAACGTCCTGACTTTC
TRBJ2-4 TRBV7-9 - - CASSQGLPRAKNIQYF TGTGCCAGCAGCCAAGGACTACCTCGGGCCAAAAACATTCAGTACTTC
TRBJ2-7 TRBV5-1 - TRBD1 CASSMAVMGQAPYEQYF TGCGCCAGCAGCATGGCCGTGATGGGACAGGCACCGTACGAGCAGTACTTC
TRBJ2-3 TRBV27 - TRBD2 CASSLQRESTDTQYF TGTGCCAGCAGTCTCCAGCGGGAATCTACAGATACGCAGTATTTT
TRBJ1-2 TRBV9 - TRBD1 CASSVERQGAGYTF TGTGCCAGCAGCGTAGAGCGACAGGGGGCAGGCTACACCTTC
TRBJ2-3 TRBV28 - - CASSSNRFGTDTQYF TGTGCCAGCAGTTCCAACAGGTTTGGCACAGATACGCAGTATTTT
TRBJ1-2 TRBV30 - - CAWSYPGIANYGYTF TGTGCCTGGAGCTACCCGGGGATAGCTAACTATGGCTACACCTTC
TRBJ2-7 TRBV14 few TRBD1 CATVTGTGPSYEQYF TGTGCCACCGTGACGGGGACAGGGCCAAGCTACGAGCAGTACTTC
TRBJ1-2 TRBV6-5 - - CASSFRTFAYGYTF TGTGCCAGCAGTTTTCGGACTTTCGCCTATGGCTACACCTTC
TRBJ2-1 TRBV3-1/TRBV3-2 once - CASSQSRGRSYNEQFF TGTGCCAGCAGCCAGTCTAGAGGTCGCTCCTACAATGAGCAGTTCTTC
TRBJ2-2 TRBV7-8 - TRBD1 CASSSTRDRGGELFF TGTGCCAGCAGCTCAACCCGGGACAGGGGCGGGGAGCTGTTTTTT
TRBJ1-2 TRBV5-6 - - CASSQKGSGMNYGYTF TGTGCCAGCAGCCAGAAAGGGTCCGGGATGAACTATGGCTACACCTTC
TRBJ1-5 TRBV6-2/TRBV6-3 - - CASSYEGFQPQHF TGTGCCAGCAGTTACGAGGGATTTCAGCCCCAGCATTTT
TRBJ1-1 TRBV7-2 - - CASSHPDSEAFF TGTGCCAGCAGCCACCCCGACTCTGAAGCTTTCTTT
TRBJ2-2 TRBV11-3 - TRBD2 CASSLGSGGPGTGELFF TGTGCCAGCAGCTTAGGTAGCGGGGGGCCTGGTACCGGGGAGCTGTTTTTT
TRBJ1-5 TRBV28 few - CASSGQALGWPQHF TGTGCCAGCAGTGGGCAGGCGCTTGGTTGGCCCCAGCATTTT
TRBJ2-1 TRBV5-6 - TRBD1 CASSLIQGATTVYNEQFF TGTGCCAGCAGCTTGATCCAGGGGGCAACCACAGTGTACAATGAGCAGTTCTTC
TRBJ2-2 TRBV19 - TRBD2 CASHERGPSNTGELFF TGTGCCAGCCACGAGCGGGGGCCTTCGAACACCGGGGAGCTGTTTTTT
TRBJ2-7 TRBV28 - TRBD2 CASSPRGGISYEQYF TGTGCCAGCAGTCCCCGCGGGGGAATCTCCTACGAGCAGTACTTC
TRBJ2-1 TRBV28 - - CASSFLAGGYNEQFF -
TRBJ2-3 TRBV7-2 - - CASSPPGLRQTQYF TGTGCCAGCAGCCCGCCGGGACTTCGGCAAACGCAGTATTTT
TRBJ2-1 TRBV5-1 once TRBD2 CASSSGGGDNEQFF TGCGCCAGCAGCTCGGGCGGGGGGGACAATGAGCAGTTCTTC
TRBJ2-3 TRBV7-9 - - CASSPPEGPSTDTQYF TGTGCCAGCAGCCCCCCGGAGGGACCTAGCACAGATACGCAGTATTTT
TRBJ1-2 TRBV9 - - CASSPQGGGYTF TGTGCCAGCAGCCCCCAGGGAGGCGGCTACACCTTC
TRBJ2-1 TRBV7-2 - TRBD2 CASSLSRTSNEQFF TGTGCCAGCAGCTTATCTCGGACTAGCAATGAGCAGTTCTTC
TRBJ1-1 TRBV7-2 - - CASSSNPTANTEAFF TGTGCCAGCAGCTCCAATCCCACAGCAAACACTGAAGCTTTCTTT
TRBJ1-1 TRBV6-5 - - CASRDDSMNTEAFF TGTGCCAGCAGAGATGACAGTATGAACACTGAAGCTTTCTTT
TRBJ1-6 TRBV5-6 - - CASSLGGSGASPLHF TGTGCCAGCAGCTTGGGAGGGTCAGGGGCCTCACCCCTCCACTTT